One sample yielded the 7 T cell receptor beta chains listed below, sequenced in a study of graft-versus-host responses after intestinal transplantation. Measured with immunoSEQ multiplex PCR; TCRdb has only the in-frame clones, and not every one. The repertoire holds over 5,500 clones, with roughly 24% as singletons. Responders (about 200,000, CFSE-labeled) were co-plated with about 200,000 irradiated, violet-dye-labeled stimulators. Sample: alloreactive CD8+ T cells from a mixed lymphocyte reaction culture, taken before transplantation. The subset denotes: CFSE-low proliferating T cells sorted from roughly 6-day pre-transplant mixed lymphocyte reaction (GvH or HvG direction). The receptor set was obtained from a human patient who was an organ donor for intestinal transplantation.

The chain carries TRBV21-1 and TRBJ1-2. TRBV21-1 is an annotated pseudogene. The CDR3 consists of 17 residues. CDR3 protein: CASRWWLGYRKTYGYTF. In DNA, the CDR3 is TGTGCCAGCAGGTGGTGGCTAGGCTACAGAAAGACCTATGGCTACACCTTC.

The rearrangement joins TRBV30 to TRBJ1-5, with 10 bases identical to TRBD1. The CDR3 sequence is 15 residues long. In germline, CDR1 is GTSNPN, CDR2 SVGIG (reference sequence). Losses at the gene ends were 2 bases for V and 3 bases for J; bases not matched to a gene: 4. CDR3 protein: CAWSTGQGINQPQHF. CDR3 sequence (DNA): TGTGCCTGGAGTACGGGACAGGGGATCAATCAGCCCCAGCATTTT.

This clone ranks as medium-sized. DNA for the CDR3: TGTGCCAGCAGTTTAGTCTTTAGCTCCTACGAGCAGTACTTC. It is translated as CASSLVFSSYEQYF. This chain connects TRBV27 to TRBJ2-7, with D uncertain. V dropped 2 bases and J dropped 0 bases, with 8 bases sitting between them. This CDR3 is 14 amino acids long. The germline gives CDR1 MNHEY, CDR2 SMNVEV (reference sequence).

This clone was observed a handful of times. The chain is built from TRBV7-2 and TRBJ2-1; a weak D match, TRBD1 (5 bases). Per the germline V gene, CDR1 is SGHTA and CDR2 is FQGNSA. The CDR3 totals 16 residues. Trimming took 3 bases from V and 8 from J, leaving 20 bases between them. The CDR3 DNA sequence: TGTGCCAGCAGCTTCGCACGCGCCCACCCCAGGGATGAGCAGTTCTTC. This encodes CASSFARAHPRDEQFF.

This clone showed up just a few times. The J gene is TRBJ2-7, the V gene TRBV11-2; 7 bases line up with TRBD1. The germline CDR1 and CDR2 sequences are SGHAT and FQNNGV. The CDR3 is 14 amino acids. Trimming cost V 5 bases and J 4 bases; bases outside gene matches: 8. The CDR3 coding sequence is TGTGCCAGCAGCCGACCGGGACAGTTTTACGAGCAGTACTTC. Residues: CASSRPGQFYEQYF.

This clone was counted between two and nine times. This rearrangement joins TRBV5-4 to TRBJ1-5; 9 nucleotides line up with TRBD1. Germline assignment: CDR1 SGHNT and CDR2 YYREEE (reference sequence). Trimming at V came to 5 bases and at J to 0 bases, leaving 9 bases not matched to a gene. This CDR3 is 17 amino acids long. The CDR3: CASRRPQGALSNQPQHF. CDR3 coding DNA: TGTGCCAGCAGACGGCCACAGGGGGCCCTTAGCAATCAGCCCCAGCATTTT.

This clone is termed medium-sized. V and J are TRBV5-3 and TRBJ2-3, with 14 positions matching TRBD2. TRBV5-3 is an open reading frame whose function is uncertain. The CDR3 has 16 residues. The trim removed 4 bases at V and 6 bases at J, leaving 7 bases unmatched. CDR3 nucleotides: TGTGCCAGAAGCCCACGACTAGCGGGAGGGCCCGATACGCAGTATTTT. Translated: CARSPRLAGGPDTQYF.